These 8 T cell receptor beta chains were sequenced from one sample in a study of blood T cell repertoires in COVID-19 (TCRdb year 2020). Receptors were amplified or captured by the immunoSEQ multiplex PCR assay. TCRdb re-hosts the immuneACCESS table, in-frame sequences only. Its copies lack some clones; in the studies checked, an unresolved V gene accounts for under half of them, and the cause for the rest is not known. The sample data list around 120,000 clones, and around four fifths of these were observed just once. The ten largest make up roughly 25% of the sample. The sample comprised peripheral blood. The receptor source for this set is a human donor in a cohort sampled during active COVID-19.

This clone was detected only once. The chain joins TRBV5-8 to TRBJ2-5; D not resolved. Trimming took off 0 bases at V and 3 bases at J, with 3 bases between the two ends. This CDR3 comprises 12 residues. Germline V gene data show CDR1 as SGHTS and CDR2 as YDEGEE. The CDR3 DNA reads as TGTGCCAGCAGCTTGGCCAAAGAGACCCAGTACTTC. Encoded protein: CASSLAKETQYF.

This clone showed up just once. V gene TRBV11-2 combines with J gene TRBJ2-7; maybe TRBD1 (8 bases). The germline gives CDR1 SGHAT, CDR2 FQNNGV. CDR3 length: 12 amino acids. Trimming stripped 5 bases from V and 9 bases from J, with 14 bases between. The CDR3 loop is CASSVDREGQYF. CDR3 DNA: TGTGCCAGCAGCGTGGACAGGGAGGGGCAGTACTTC. The full variable domain, in which reference TRBV11-2 and TRBJ2-7 provide the parts outside the CDR3, is EAGVAQSPRYKIIEKRQSVAFWCNPISGHATLYWYQQILGQGPKLLIQFQNNGVVDDSQLPKDRFSAERLKGVDSTLKIQPAKLEDSAVYLCASSVDREGQYFGPGTRLTVT.

The rearrangement joins TRBV11-2 to TRBJ2-7, with D maybe TRBD1 (5 bases). CDR1 is SGHAT, CDR2 FQNNGV, per germline. The CDR3 spans 15 residues. V lost 0 bases to trimming and J lost 3 bases, with 12 bases between them. The CDR3 DNA reads as TGTGCCAGCAGCTTAGACGCTGGGGCCAACTACGAGCAGTACTTC. Residues: CASSLDAGANYEQYF. Supplemented by reference TRBV11-2 and TRBJ2-7, the full variable domain reads EAGVAQSPRYKIIEKRQSVAFWCNPISGHATLYWYQQILGQGPKLLIQFQNNGVVDDSQLPKDRFSAERLKGVDSTLKIQPAKLEDSAVYLCASSLDAGANYEQYFGPGTRLTVT.

J is TRBJ1-6 and V is TRBV18; TRBD1 aligns across 7 bases. Trimming at V came to 2 bases and at J to 9 bases, leaving 4 bases not matched to a gene. The CDR3 covers 14 residues. Germline V lookup: CDR1 KGHSH, CDR2 LQKENI. The chain's CDR3 is CASSPSDRASPLHF. CDR3 DNA sequence: TGTGCCAGCTCACCAAGTGACAGGGCTTCACCCCTCCACTTT. Filled out from reference TRBV18 and TRBJ1-6, the complete variable domain reads NAGVMQNPRHLVRRRGQEARLRCSPMKGHSHVYWYRQLPEEGLKFMVYLQKENIIDESGMPKERFSAEFPKEGPSILRIQQVVRGDSAAYFCASSPSDRASPLHFGNGTRLTVT.

The V call is TRBV6-5, the J call TRBJ2-2; D is possibly TRBD2 (6 bases). This CDR3 is built from 15 residues. Germline V gives CDR1 MNHEY, CDR2 SVGAGI. The V and J ends lost 5 bases and 3 bases respectively, with 13 bases between them. The CDR3 DNA sequence: TGTGCCAGCAGTCCAGGTGGGGGGTACACCGGGGAGCTGTTTTTT. Encoded protein: CASSPGGGYTGELFF.

The chain is built from TRBV11-2 and TRBJ2-1; D is possibly TRBD2 (7 bases). This CDR3 has 16 amino acids. V lost 7 bases and J lost 7, with 23 bases in between. Per germline, CDR1 SGHAT and CDR2 FQNNGV. The chain's CDR3 is CASTSKPGGLGNEQFF. The CDR3 nucleotides are TGTGCCAGCACCTCCAAACCCGGGGGGCTCGGGAATGAGCAGTTCTTC.

The chain uses TRBV2 and TRBJ1-6, with TRBD1 as a possible D gene (5 bases). CDR3 length: 15 amino acids. The V end lost 7 bases, the J end lost 9 bases, and 19 bases lay between the germline ends. Per the germline V gene, CDR1 is SNHLY and CDR2 is FYNNEI. CDR3 protein: CASNRGKGKGSPLHF. In nucleotides, the CDR3 is TGTGCCAGCAACCGCGGGAAGGGGAAAGGTTCACCCCTCCACTTT.

This chain links TRBV19 with TRBJ2-7; D is perhaps TRBD2 (6 bases). The CDR3 runs to 15 residues. In germline, CDR1 is LNHDA, CDR2 SQIVND (reference sequence). V was cut by 6 bases and J by 2 bases, with 17 bases left in between. The CDR3: CASRKGASAAYEQYF. Here the CDR3 DNA reads TGTGCCAGTAGGAAAGGGGCTAGCGCGGCCTACGAGCAGTACTTC.